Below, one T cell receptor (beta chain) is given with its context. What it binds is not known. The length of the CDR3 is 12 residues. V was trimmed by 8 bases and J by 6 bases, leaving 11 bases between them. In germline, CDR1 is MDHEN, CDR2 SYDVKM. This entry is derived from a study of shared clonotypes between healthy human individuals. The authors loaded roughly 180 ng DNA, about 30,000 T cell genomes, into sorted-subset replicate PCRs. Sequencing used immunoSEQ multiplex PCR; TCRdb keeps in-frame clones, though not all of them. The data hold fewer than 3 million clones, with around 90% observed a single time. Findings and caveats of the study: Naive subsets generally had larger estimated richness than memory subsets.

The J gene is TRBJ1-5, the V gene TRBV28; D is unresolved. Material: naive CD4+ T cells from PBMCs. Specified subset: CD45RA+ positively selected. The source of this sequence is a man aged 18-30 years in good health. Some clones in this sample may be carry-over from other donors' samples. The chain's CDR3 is CASSDSGQPQHF. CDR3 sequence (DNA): TGTGCCAGCTCAGATAGCGGTCAGCCCCAGCATTTT.